The 30 T cell receptor beta chains below were found in one sample sequenced in a study of blood T cell repertoires in COVID-19. Only in-frame clones appear in the TCRdb table, and some are missing; sequencing was by immunoSEQ multiplex PCR. Here the sample spans roughly 200,000 clones, over 70% being singletons. The sequenced sample consisted of peripheral blood. Source of these receptors: a woman aged 40 to 55 with COVID-19, enrolled during active disease.

This clone appeared once. V is TRBV9 and J is TRBJ1-2; D remains ambiguous. The CDR3 is 12 residues long. Trimming removed 2 bases at V and 5 bases at J, with 7 bases between. Germline V CDR1 and CDR2: SGDLS, YYNGEE. This CDR3 reads CASSVPSYGYTF. DNA for the CDR3: TGTGCCAGCAGCGTCCCGTCTTATGGCTACACCTTC.

This chain connects TRBV19 to TRBJ1-1; no firm D call. Trimming pared 7 bases from V and 6 bases from J, leaving 18 bases between. The CDR3 totals 14 residues. Germline-derived CDR1 and CDR2 are LNHDA and SQIVND (reference sequence). The CDR3 loop is CASIRMAAEAEAFF. For the CDR3, the DNA is TGTGCCAGTATTCGGATGGCGGCTGAGGCTGAAGCTTTCTTT. The whole variable domain, filled in from reference TRBV19 and TRBJ1-1, reads DGGITQSPKYLFRKEGQNVTLSCEQNLNHDAMYWYRQDPGQGLRLIYYSQIVNDFQKGDIAEGYSVSREKKESFPLTVTSAQKNPTAFYLCASIRMAAEAEAFFGQGTRLTVV.

The chain is built from TRBV27 and TRBJ1-6; tentatively, D is TRBD1 (5 bases). CDR3 length equals 15 residues. Germline V CDR1 and CDR2: MNHEY, SMNVEV (reference sequence). V lost 3 bases and J lost 7, with 13 bases in between. DNA for the CDR3: TGTGCCAGCAGTTTCGGGGGAGCGGGAAATTCACCCCTCCACTTT. It yields the protein CASSFGGAGNSPLHF.

V usage is TRBV10-1 and J usage is TRBJ2-1, with 11 nucleotides matching TRBD2. The CDR3 runs to 18 residues. Trimming cost V 3 bases and J 7 bases; bases outside gene matches: 14. Germline V gene data show CDR1 as WNHNN and CDR2 as SYGVQD (reference sequence). CDR3 sequence (DNA): TGCGCCAGCAGTGATACGCTAGCGGGGGGCCGCCGTTGGAATGAGCAGTTCTTC. Protein: CASSDTLAGGRRWNEQFF.

This chain uses TRBV19 with TRBJ2-7; 10 bases agree with TRBD2. There are 15 residues in the CDR3. The V and J ends lost 5 bases and 3 bases, in that order; junction bases with no gene match: 7. Germline V CDR1 and CDR2: LNHDA, SQIVND (reference sequence). The CDR3 protein is CASSSSGGALYEQYF. For the CDR3, the DNA is TGTGCCAGTAGTTCGAGCGGGGGGGCCCTCTACGAGCAGTACTTC.

The chain is built from TRBV29-1 and TRBJ1-3, with TRBD1 matching over 7 bases. The CDR3 is 13 residues long. The germline CDR1 and CDR2 sequences are SQVTM and ANQGSEA. Losses at the gene ends were 5 bases for V and 1 base for J; bases not matched to a gene: 2. The CDR3 loop reads CSVRQGSGNTIYF. CDR3 in DNA: TGCAGCGTTCGACAGGGATCTGGAAACACCATATATTTT.

The V and J genes are TRBV6-4 and TRBJ2-1, with 7 bases aligning to TRBD1. The J segment lost 6 bases and the V segment lost 6 bases, leaving 11 bases of the junction unmatched. This CDR3 comprises 15 residues. Per germline, CDR1 MRHNA and CDR2 SNTAGT. The CDR3 DNA sequence: TGTGCCAGCAGCCGCGACAGGGCCGCGGGCAATGAGCAGTTCTTC. Amino acid sequence: CASSRDRAAGNEQFF.

V usage is TRBV2 and J usage is TRBJ1-3; TRBD1 aligns across 7 bases. The CDR3 extends over 16 amino acids. The trim removed 4 bases at V and 2 bases at J, leaving 8 bases unmatched. CDR1 and CDR2 from the germline V gene are SNHLY and FYNNEI. The CDR3 nucleotides are TGTGCCAGCAGTGCCGGCAGGGGGATAGCTGGAAACACCATATATTTT. This encodes CASSAGRGIAGNTIYF.

The genes are TRBV28 and TRBJ2-5; the match to TRBD2 covers 11 bases. Trimming at V came to 0 bases and at J to 7 bases, leaving 13 bases not matched to a gene. Germline V lookup: CDR1 MDHEN, CDR2 SYDVKM. The CDR3 has 18 amino acids. The CDR3: CASSLWWLSGRASGTQYF. For the CDR3, the DNA is TGTGCCAGCAGTTTATGGTGGCTTAGCGGGAGGGCCAGCGGGACCCAGTACTTC.

Only a few counts were recorded for this clone. Different DNA sequences within this sample yield the same CDR3. This rearrangement joins TRBV7-9 to TRBJ1-5; no definite D call. Germline V gives CDR1 SEHNR, CDR2 FQNEAQ (reference sequence). The CDR3 spans 12 residues. V was trimmed by 1 base and J by 7 bases, leaving 5 bases between them. The CDR3 bases are TGTGCCAGCAGCTTAGGGGCGCAGCCCCAGCATTTT. Translation gives CASSLGAQPQHF.

This clone was counted only a few times. This chain uses TRBV7-7 with TRBJ1-1, with D tentatively TRBD1 (6 bases). CDR3 length: 13 residues. The V end was cut by 5 bases, the J end by 2 bases, with 9 bases between. Germline V gives CDR1 SSHAT, CDR2 FNYEAQ (reference sequence). The CDR3 reads CASSRGANTEAFF. DNA for the CDR3: TGTGCCAGCAGCCGGGGGGCTAACACTGAAGCTTTCTTT.

The genes are TRBV28 and TRBJ1-5; the D is unclear. The germline V and J ends were trimmed by 8 bases and 0 bases, with 20 bases remaining between them. The V gene's germline CDR1 is MDHEN and CDR2 SYDVKM. This CDR3 is built from 17 residues. In nucleotides, the CDR3 is TGTGCCAGCCTGCCTCAAGACCGGCGGGGTAGCAATCAGCCCCAGCATTTT. Translation: CASLPQDRRGSNQPQHF.

The chain has TRBV4-2 and TRBJ2-5, with a weak D call TRBD1 (5 bases). The CDR3 length is 16 residues. Germline values: CDR1 LGHNA, CDR2 YNFKEQ. V lost 0 bases, J lost 2 bases, and 13 bases lay in between. Here the CDR3 DNA reads TGTGCCAGCAGCCAAGAAGGGGCTGGGCCTCAAGAGACCCAGTACTTC. This gives the protein CASSQEGAGPQETQYF.

This chain uses TRBV19 with TRBJ1-1; D call uncertain. The CDR3 is 15 amino acids. Trimming removed 5 bases at V and 5 bases at J, with 18 bases between. Germline CDR1 and CDR2: LNHDA and SQIVND (reference sequence). CDR3 bases: TGTGCCAGTAGTGCCGACGGGTCTCGAGCGACTGAAGCTTTCTTT. It codes for CASSADGSRATEAFF.

As regards this clone: Germline and junction disagree at one end, which may indicate a read error. This chain links TRBV2 with TRBJ2-2; 7 bases align to TRBD1. Germline CDR1 reads SNHLY; CDR2 reads FYNNEI. The CDR3 sequence is 14 residues long. The CDR3 spells CASTLQGNIGELFF. The DNA for the CDR3 is TGTGCCAGCACTTTACAGGGGAACATCGGGGAGCTGTTTTTT.

The chain employs TRBV4-2 and TRBJ2-5, with 8 nucleotides matching TRBD2. The J segment lost 6 bases and the V segment lost 0 bases, leaving 9 bases of the junction unmatched. Germline CDR1 LGHNA, CDR2 YNFKEQ. The CDR3 is 16 residues long. This CDR3 is CASSQDQRAGAKTQYF. The CDR3 nucleotides are TGTGCCAGCAGCCAAGATCAACGAGCGGGAGCTAAGACCCAGTACTTC.

The rearrangement joins TRBV11-2 to TRBJ1-1; D might be TRBD1 (6 bases). The length of the CDR3 is 14 residues. V was pared by 3 bases and J by 3 bases, with 11 bases between. The germline CDR1 and CDR2 sequences are SGHAT and FQNNGV. The CDR3 sequence: CASSFSGGHTEAFF. The DNA of the CDR3 is TGTGCCAGCAGCTTTTCGGGGGGCCACACTGAAGCTTTCTTT.

V usage is TRBV12-3 or TRBV12-4 and J usage is TRBJ2-5, with 8 bases fitting TRBD2. CDR3 size: 13 residues. After removal of 6 bases from V and 7 bases from J, the junction contained 7 bases not matched to a gene. The CDR3 loop is CASSSFSGATQYF. Here the CDR3 DNA reads TGTGCCAGCAGCTCTTTTAGCGGGGCGACCCAGTACTTC.

The chain is built from TRBV28 and TRBJ1-5, with TRBD1 identical over 8 bases. The germline CDR1 and CDR2 sequences are MDHEN and SYDVKM. This CDR3 has 16 residues. V shed 3 bases and J 5 bases; nucleotides not matched to a gene: 9. CDR3 sequence reads: CASSFRGRGQDQPQHF. CDR3 nucleotide sequence: TGTGCCAGCAGTTTCAGGGGCAGGGGGCAGGATCAGCCCCAGCATTTT.

This clone is a singleton in its sample. V and J are TRBV19 and TRBJ2-7, with 9 bases fitting TRBD1. With V trimmed by 6 bases and J by 1 base, 4 bases remained unmatched. Looked up from germline, CDR1 is LNHDA and CDR2 is SQIVND (reference sequence). This CDR3 has 14 amino acids. CDR3 protein: CASRPTGGSYEQYF. The CDR3 DNA is TGTGCCAGTAGGCCGACAGGGGGGTCCTACGAGCAGTACTTC. Complete variable domain (other parts from reference TRBV19 and TRBJ2-7): DGGITQSPKYLFRKEGQNVTLSCEQNLNHDAMYWYRQDPGQGLRLIYYSQIVNDFQKGDIAEGYSVSREKKESFPLTVTSAQKNPTAFYLCASRPTGGSYEQYFGPGTRLTVT.

This sequence joins TRBV19 and TRBJ2-7, with TRBD1 as a possible D gene (6 bases). Germline CDR1 is LNHDA and CDR2 is SQIVND (reference sequence). This CDR3 comprises 16 residues. Between the trimmed V and J ends, which lost 5 bases and 0 bases, there was a span of 17 bases. CDR3 DNA sequence: TGTGCCAGTAGTTTCGGGGTCATGGGGGCCTCCTACGAGCAGTACTTC. Translation gives CASSFGVMGASYEQYF. The whole variable domain, filled in from reference TRBV19 and TRBJ2-7, reads DGGITQSPKYLFRKEGQNVTLSCEQNLNHDAMYWYRQDPGQGLRLIYYSQIVNDFQKGDIAEGYSVSREKKESFPLTVTSAQKNPTAFYLCASSFGVMGASYEQYFGPGTRLTVT.

This clone has more than one count but fewer than ten. The chain combines TRBV9 with TRBJ1-2; D is uncertain. Germline CDR1 and CDR2: SGDLS and YYNGEE. This CDR3 comprises 14 residues. Trimming shortened V by 0 bases and J by 0 bases, and 6 bases separated the two germline ends. CDR3 in DNA: TGTGCCAGCAGCGTAGGGGCAGCTAACTATGGCTACACCTTC. It specifies CASSVGAANYGYTF.

The rearrangement uses TRBV19 and TRBJ2-2; TRBD1 matches at 8 bases. The V gene's germline CDR1 is LNHDA and CDR2 SQIVND (reference sequence). There are 15 residues in the CDR3. The junction had 2 bases not matched to a gene; V was cut back by 4 bases and J by 1 base. The chain's CDR3 is CASSTGQGNTGELFF. CDR3 sequence (DNA): TGTGCCAGTAGTACAGGACAGGGGAACACCGGGGAGCTGTTTTTT.

This clone was seen a few times. The chain recombines TRBV6-5 with TRBJ2-7; 8 bases line up with TRBD1. The V gene end was trimmed by 7 bases and the J gene end by 3 bases; junction bases not matched to a gene: 11. The CDR3 covers 15 residues. The germline gives CDR1 MNHEY, CDR2 SVGAGI. For the CDR3, the DNA is TGTGCCAGCATTCAACCCGGGACAGGAAACTACGAGCAGTACTTC. Amino acid sequence: CASIQPGTGNYEQYF.

The CDR3 sequence: CASSYSGTGFEAFF. The CDR3 nucleotides read TGTGCCAGCAGTTACTCGGGGACAGGGTTTGAAGCTTTCTTT. The chain carries TRBV6-5 and TRBJ1-1; TRBD1 aligns across 9 bases. CDR1 is MNHEY and CDR2 is SVGAGI in the germline V gene. The CDR3 has 14 amino acids. J was trimmed by 7 bases and V by 0 bases; bases with no gene match: 3.

The genes are TRBV9 and TRBJ2-7; D might be TRBD1 (6 bases). The CDR3 runs to 13 residues. Germline assignment: CDR1 SGDLS and CDR2 YYNGEE. V was pared by 3 bases and J by 7 bases, with 14 bases between. The CDR3 loop reads CASSGSGAGEQYF. The CDR3 DNA sequence: TGTGCCAGCAGCGGCTCAGGGGCCGGGGAGCAGTACTTC.

Here the CDR3 DNA reads TGTGCCAGCAGCTTTTTTACCGGGACACGGAGATACGAGCAGTACTTC. Translation: CASSFFTGTRRYEQYF. This chain joins TRBV7-8 and TRBJ2-7, with D perhaps matching TRBD1 (6 bases). CDR3 length equals 16 residues. V was clipped by 3 bases and J by 4 bases, with 19 bases between them. CDR1 is SGHVS, CDR2 FQNEAQ, per germline.

The rearrangement links TRBV7-7 to TRBJ2-2; D ambiguous. The germline V and J ends were trimmed by 1 base and 0 bases, with 21 bases remaining between them. The CDR3 sequence is 20 residues long. Germline V gene data show CDR1 as SSHAT and CDR2 as FNYEAQ (reference sequence). The DNA of the CDR3 is TGTGCCAGCAGCTTAGGAGCACCACCCAAATCGTTCGCGAACACCGGGGAGCTGTTTTTT. Translation gives CASSLGAPPKSFANTGELFF.

In nucleotides, the CDR3 is TGCGCCAGCATCGGAGGCCCCTACAATGAGCAGTTCTTC. Protein sequence: CASIGGPYNEQFF. This chain uses TRBV10-1 with TRBJ2-1; D may be TRBD2 (5 bases). The CDR3 has 13 residues. The germline V gene has CDR1 WNHNN and CDR2 SYGVQD (reference sequence). With 7 bases removed from V and 2 bases from J, the gap between germline ends came to 9 bases.

The chain employs TRBV28 and TRBJ2-7; the match to TRBD1 covers 11 bases. Germline trimming cut 4 bases from V and 9 bases from J; bases unmatched to any gene: 11. The CDR3 is 15 residues long. CDR1 and CDR2 from the germline V gene are MDHEN and SYDVKM. DNA of the CDR3: TGTGCCAGCAGTTCGCACGGGGACAGGGGGAGAGTGCAGTACTTC. It codes for CASSSHGDRGRVQYF.